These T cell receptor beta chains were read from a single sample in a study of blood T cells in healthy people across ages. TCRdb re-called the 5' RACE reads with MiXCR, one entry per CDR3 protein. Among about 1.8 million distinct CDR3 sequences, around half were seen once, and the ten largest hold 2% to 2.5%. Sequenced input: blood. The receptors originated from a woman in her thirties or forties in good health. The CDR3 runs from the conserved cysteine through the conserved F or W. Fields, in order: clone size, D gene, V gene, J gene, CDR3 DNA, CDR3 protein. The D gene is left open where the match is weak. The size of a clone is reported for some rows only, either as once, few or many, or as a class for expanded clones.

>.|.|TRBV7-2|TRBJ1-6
TGTGCCAGCAGCTTACTTGAATTACAGATTGGATCCTATAATTCACCCCTCCACTTT
CASSLLELQIGSYNSPLHF
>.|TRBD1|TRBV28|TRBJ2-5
TGTGCCAGTTTGGGGGACAGGGGTGGAGAGACCCAGTACTTC
CASLGDRGGETQYF
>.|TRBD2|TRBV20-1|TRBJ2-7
TGCAGTGCTAGTGGTCTAGCGGGGGCCTACGAGCAGTACTTC
CSASGLAGAYEQYF
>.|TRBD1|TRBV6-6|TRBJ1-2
TGTGCCAGCAGTCCCAGGGGGGAACAAGGGGGCTACACCTTC
CASSPRGEQGGYTF
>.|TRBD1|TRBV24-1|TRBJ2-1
TGTGCCACCAGTGCCTCAGGGGGCGTTGACAATGAGCAGTTCTTC
CATSASGGVDNEQFF
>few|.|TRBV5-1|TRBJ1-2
TGCGCCAGCAGCTTGGGCAGGGCAGATGGCTACACCTTC
CASSLGRADGYTF
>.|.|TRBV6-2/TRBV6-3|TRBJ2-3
TGTGCCAGCAGCTTTGGTAGAGGACCCCGCACAGATACGCAGTATTTT
CASSFGRGPRTDTQYF
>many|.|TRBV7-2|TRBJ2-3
TGTGCCAGCAGTTTACTCCGTGATACGCAGTATTTT
CASSLLRDTQYF
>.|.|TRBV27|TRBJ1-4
TGTGCCAGCAGTTTAAATATCCAAAGGGCAACTAATGAAAAACTGTTTTTT
CASSLNIQRATNEKLFF
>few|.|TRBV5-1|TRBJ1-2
TGCGCCAGCAGCAGTCCCCCCGTCTATGGCTACACCTTC
CASSSPPVYGYTF
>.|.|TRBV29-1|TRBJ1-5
TGCAGCATCACTTCAGGGACTAGTCAGCCCCAGCATTTT
CSITSGTSQPQHF
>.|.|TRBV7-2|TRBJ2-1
TGTGCCAGCAGCCCCGGGGGGCCCGGGCGCAATGAGCAGTTCTTC
CASSPGGPGRNEQFF
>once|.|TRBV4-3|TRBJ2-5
TGCGCCAGCAGCCAAGATCGACAGTTAGAGGGAGAGACCCAGTACTTC
CASSQDRQLEGETQYF
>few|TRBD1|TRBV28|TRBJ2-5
TGTGCCAGCATCCCAAGGGGGACAGGGGGACAAGAGACCCAGTACTTC
CASIPRGTGGQETQYF
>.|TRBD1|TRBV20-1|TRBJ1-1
TGCAGTGCTAGGGGTTCGACAGGGGGTTACACTGAAGCTTTCTTT
CSARGSTGGYTEAFF
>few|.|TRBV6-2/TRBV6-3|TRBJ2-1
TGTGCCAGCACCGGGCCAGGGACCAGCTCCTACAATGAGCAGTTCTTC
CASTGPGTSSYNEQFF
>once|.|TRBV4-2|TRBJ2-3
TGTGCCAGCAGCCAAGGTCTTGCGGCGGGGGCCCTCACAGATACGCAGTATTTT
CASSQGLAAGALTDTQYF
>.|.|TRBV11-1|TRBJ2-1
TGTGCCAGCAGCTTAGCGCCGAGGGACGATGAGCAGTTCTTC
CASSLAPRDDEQFF
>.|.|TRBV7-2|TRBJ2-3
TGTGCCAGCAGCTTAGCGTTCGGATCTAGCACAGATACGCAGTATTTT
CASSLAFGSSTDTQYF
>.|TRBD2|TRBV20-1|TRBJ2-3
TGCAGTGCTAGGGCTAGCGGGGGGGCGTGGACAGATACGCAGTATTTT
CSARASGGAWTDTQYF
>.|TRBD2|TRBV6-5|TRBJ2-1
TGTGCCAGCAGTTATAGCGGGGGGCGCAAGTTCTTC
CASSYSGGRKFF
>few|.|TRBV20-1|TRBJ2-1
TGCAGTGCCCGACGCCCCCAGGGGGGGTTAAAAGAAGAGCAGTTCTTC
CSARRPQGGLKEEQFF
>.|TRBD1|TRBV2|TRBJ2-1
TGTGCCAGCAGTCGGACAGGGAAAGAGACCCAGTTCTTC
CASSRTGKETQFF
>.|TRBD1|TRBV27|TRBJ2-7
TGTGCCTGCAGGATTACTGGACAGGGGAGATACGAGCAGTACTTC
CACRITGQGRYEQYF
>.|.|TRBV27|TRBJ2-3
TGTGCCAGCAGGTTAGGAGAAGATACGCAGTATTTT
CASRLGEDTQYF
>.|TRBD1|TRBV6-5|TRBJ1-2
TGTGCCAGCAGTACTCCGACAGGGGGTAACTATGGCTACACCTTC
CASSTPTGGNYGYTF
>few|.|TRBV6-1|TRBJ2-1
TGTGCTAGTTTCAGAGGGGATGAGCAGTTCTTC
CASFRGDEQFF
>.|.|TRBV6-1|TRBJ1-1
TGTGCCAGCAGCGAGAGCCGACGAGAGAACACTGAAGCTTTCTTT
CASSESRRENTEAFF
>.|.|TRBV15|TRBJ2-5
TGTGCCACCAGATGGGCGAGGCTGAACAATGAGCAGTACTTC
CATRWARLNNEQYF
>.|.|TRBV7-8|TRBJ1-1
TGTGCCAGCAGTTTAGGACTTGTCGTGGGGGTGGGTGACACTGAAGCTTTCTTT
CASSLGLVVGVGDTEAFF
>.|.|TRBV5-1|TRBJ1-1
TGCGCCAGCAGCCCCGAGGGGGTGATGAACACTGAAGCTTTCTTT
CASSPEGVMNTEAFF
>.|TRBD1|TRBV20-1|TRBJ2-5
TGCAGTGCTAACCCGGTCCCGGGACAGGGTGCCGAGACCCAGTACTTC
CSANPVPGQGAETQYF
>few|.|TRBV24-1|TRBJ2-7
TGTGCCACCAGTTTAGGGGGAACCTACGAGCAGTACTTC
CATSLGGTYEQYF
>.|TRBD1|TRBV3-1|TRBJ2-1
TGTGCCAGCAGCCAAGATTTGACGGGGACAGCCTCTAACAATGAGCAGTTCTTC
CASSQDLTGTASNNEQFF
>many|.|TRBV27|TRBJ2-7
TGTGCCAGCAGTTTAGGGACGAACTACGAGCAGTACTTC
CASSLGTNYEQYF
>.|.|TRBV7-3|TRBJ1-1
TGTGCCAGCAGCCGGAGGGGGGACACTGAAGCTTTCTTT
CASSRRGDTEAFF
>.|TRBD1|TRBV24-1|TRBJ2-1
TGTGCCACCAGTGACACGGACAGGGGATCCTACAATGAGCAGTTCTTC
CATSDTDRGSYNEQFF
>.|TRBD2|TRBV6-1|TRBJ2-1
TGTGCCAGCAGTGAACCTAGCGGGGGGGCTGCGGGTGAGCAGTTCTTC
CASSEPSGGAAGEQFF
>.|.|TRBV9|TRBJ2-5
TGTGCCAGCAGCCCCAGGGGTAGCGGGTACTGGGAGACCCAGTACTTC
CASSPRGSGYWETQYF
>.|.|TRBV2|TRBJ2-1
TGTGCCAGCAGTCGACAAGGGGAGCGGTACAATGAGCAGTTCTTC
CASSRQGERYNEQFF
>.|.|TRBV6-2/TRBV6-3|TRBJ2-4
TGTGCCAGCAGTTGGGTCGGAGACATTCAGTACTTC
CASSWVGDIQYF
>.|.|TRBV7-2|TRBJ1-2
TGTGCCAACAGCTTACTTGGGGGTAACTATGGCTACACCTTC
CANSLLGGNYGYTF
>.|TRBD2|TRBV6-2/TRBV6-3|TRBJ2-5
TGTGCCAGCAGTTATGTCCTAGCGGGGGGGCCCTCGTCCGTCAATGAGCAGTACTTC
CASSYVLAGGPSSVNEQYF
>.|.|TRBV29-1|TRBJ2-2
TGCAGCGTAGACAGGCCGAGCGGGGAGCTGTTTTTT
CSVDRPSGELFF
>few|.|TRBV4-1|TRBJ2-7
TGCGCCAGCAGCCAAGCTCAGGGTAGGTACGAGCAGTACTTC
CASSQAQGRYEQYF